A selection of T cell receptor beta chains follows, all from one sample in a study of blood T cell repertoires in COVID-19. Measured with immunoSEQ multiplex PCR; TCRdb has only the in-frame clones, and not every one. Of some 100,000 clones listed, approximately 79% are singletons. Source material: peripheral blood. These receptor sequences come from an older man with COVID-19, enrolled during active disease. Both conserved end residues are part of each CDR3. D genes are given only for firm matches. Part of the rows lack a size; the others show once, few, many or a class for expanded clones.

V gene	clone size	J gene	D gene	CDR3 DNA	CDR3 protein
TRBV5-4	-	TRBJ2-2	-	TGTGCCAGCAGCTTGGTAGACAGGCTGTCAACCGGGGAGCTGTTTTTT	CASSLVDRLSTGELFF
TRBV9	-	TRBJ2-7	TRBD2	TGTGCCAGCAGCCCCGGGGGGGCCTACGAGCAGTACTTC	CASSPGGAYEQYF
TRBV2	-	TRBJ1-1	-	TGTGCCAGCGGCGATCCTAGACCTGAAGCTTTCTTT	CASGDPRPEAFF
TRBV28	-	TRBJ2-7	TRBD1	TGTGCCAGCAGTTCTCCCGCGGGACAGGGCATCGAGCAGTACTTC	CASSSPAGQGIEQYF
TRBV29-1	-	TRBJ2-5	TRBD2	TGCAGCGCCGGGACTAGCGGGAGTCCAGAGACCCAGTACTTC	CSAGTSGSPETQYF
TRBV5-1	-	TRBJ2-1	TRBD2	TGCGCCAGCAGCTTAATGACTAGCGGCTCCTACAATGAGCAGTTCTTC	CASSLMTSGSYNEQFF
TRBV20-1	few	TRBJ2-7	TRBD1	TGCAGTGCTAGGACAGGGAACGAGCAGTACTTC	CSARTGNEQYF
TRBV28	few	TRBJ2-7	-	TGTGCCAGCAGTTTATCGTATCTAAGCGAGCAGTACTTC	CASSLSYLSEQYF
TRBV23-1	-	TRBJ2-7	TRBD1	TGCGCCAGCAGTCATCAGATAGGTAGTAGGGGACAGGGATTTCCTTACGAGCAGTACTTC	CASSHQIGSRGQGFPYEQYF
TRBV9	-	TRBJ2-5	-	TGTGCCAGCGGGCTGACAGATCAAGAGACCCAGTACTTC	CASGLTDQETQYF
TRBV28	few	TRBJ2-7	-	TGTGCCAGCAGTTTATCTGGCAGGGTCCAACACGAGCAGTACTTC	CASSLSGRVQHEQYF
TRBV27	-	TRBJ2-3	TRBD2	TGTGCCAGCAGTTTCTCGACTAGCGGCACAGATACGCAGTATTTT	CASSFSTSGTDTQYF
TRBV7-8	-	TRBJ2-7	TRBD2	TGTGCCAGCAGCTTAGGGACTAGCGGGAGGGCCTACGAGCAGTACTTC	CASSLGTSGRAYEQYF
TRBV19	-	TRBJ1-2	-	TGTGCCAGTAGTTCCGGGGTCCTTAACTATGGCTACACCTTC	CASSSGVLNYGYTF
TRBV4-3	-	TRBJ2-7	TRBD2	TGCGCCAGCAGCCAAGATGCCGGGACTAGCGGGAGGTACGAGCAGTACTTC	CASSQDAGTSGRYEQYF
TRBV2	-	TRBJ2-7	-	TGTGCCAGCACCTCACAGACAGCGTACGAGCAGTACTTC	CASTSQTAYEQYF
TRBV24-1	-	TRBJ1-2	-	TGTGCCACCAGTGATCTTAACTATGGCTACACCTTC	CATSDLNYGYTF
TRBV10-1	-	TRBJ1-5	TRBD1	TGCGCCAGCAGTGAATCGGGACAGGGTAATCAGCCCCAGCATTTT	CASSESGQGNQPQHF
TRBV5-5	once	TRBJ1-3	TRBD1	TGTGCCAGCAGCTGGGTAGTGCAGGGGGGCGGAAACACCATATATTTT	CASSWVVQGGGNTIYF
TRBV18	few	TRBJ2-7	-	TGTGCCAGCTCACCACCGGTGAACGAAGCTAGCTCCTACGAGCAGTACTTC	CASSPPVNEASSYEQYF
TRBV5-4	once	TRBJ2-5	TRBD2	TGTGCCAGCAGCCCTCGGACTAGCGGGGCTCAAGAGACCCAGTACTTC	CASSPRTSGAQETQYF
TRBV2	-	TRBJ1-3	-	TGTGCCAGCGCATTACAGGGATTTCGCGGAAACACCATATATTTT	CASALQGFRGNTIYF
TRBV27	-	TRBJ1-1	TRBD1	TGTGCCAGCCAGGCGTCGGACAGGACGAACACTGAAGCTTTCTTT	CASQASDRTNTEAFF
TRBV5-4	few	TRBJ2-7	TRBD2	TGTGCCAGCAGTTCCGGGACTAGCGGGAGGACCCAACCTTCTACCTACGAGCAGTACTTC	CASSSGTSGRTQPSTYEQYF
TRBV7-2	many	TRBJ1-2	-	TGTGCCAGCAGCGTCGGGACAAACTACTATGGCTACACCTTC	CASSVGTNYYGYTF
TRBV7-2	-	TRBJ1-2	-	TGTGCCAGCAGCTTAAGCGAGGGACTAATTAATGGCTACACCTTC	CASSLSEGLINGYTF
TRBV28	-	TRBJ1-3	TRBD1	TGTGCCAGCAGCCATCTTCCGGCGGACAGGGGAAACACCATATATTTT	CASSHLPADRGNTIYF
TRBV5-6	-	TRBJ1-2	TRBD1	TGTGCCAGCAGGACCGGACAGGGAAGACACTATGGCTACACCTTC	CASRTGQGRHYGYTF
TRBV11-2	-	TRBJ2-1	TRBD1	TGTGCCAGCAGCCCAGGGGGAGCTGAGCAGTTCTTC	CASSPGGAEQFF
TRBV2	-	TRBJ2-7	TRBD1	TGTGCCAGCCCCCGCTGGGACAGAATGTACGAGCAGTACTTC	CASPRWDRMYEQYF
TRBV18	once	TRBJ2-5	-	TGTGCCAGCTCACCATCTTCAGGGGTAGAGACCCAGTACTTC	CASSPSSGVETQYF
TRBV5-1	-	TRBJ2-7	-	TGCGCCAGCAGTCGGGCAGGGGGGAACTACGAGCAGTACTTC	CASSRAGGNYEQYF
TRBV5-1	-	TRBJ2-1	-	TGCGCCAGCAGCCTATTAGGAGATGAGCAGTTCTTC	CASSLLGDEQFF
TRBV3-1/TRBV3-2	-	TRBJ1-2	-	TGTGCCAGCAGCCAAGATCCTCGCAGGGCAAATGGCTACACCTTC	CASSQDPRRANGYTF
TRBV5-1	-	TRBJ1-4	-	TGCGCCAGCAGCTTGGACGGGAATGAAAAACTGTTTTTT	CASSLDGNEKLFF
TRBV27	-	TRBJ2-7	TRBD1	TGTGCCAGCAGTCACTCGGCGGGACAGGTTTCCTACGAGCAGTACTTC	CASSHSAGQVSYEQYF
TRBV18	-	TRBJ1-1	-	TGTGCCAGCTCACCACGGAGGACTGAAGCTTTCTTT	CASSPRRTEAFF
TRBV4-3	-	TRBJ2-1	TRBD1	TGCGCCAGCAGCCGCTGGACAGGGGCGTCCTACAATGAGCAGTTCTTC	CASSRWTGASYNEQFF
TRBV9	-	TRBJ2-5	-	TGTGCCAGCAGCGTAGCTGGCGGGATCCAAGAGACCCAGTACTTC	CASSVAGGIQETQYF
TRBV28	-	TRBJ1-5	-	TGTGCCAGCAGAAACGCGGCGCGGCCCCAGCATTTT	CASRNAARPQHF
TRBV7-9	-	TRBJ2-5	-	TGTGCCAGCAGCTCCTGGTTGGGTAGCGGATCCCAAGAGACCCAGTACTTC	CASSSWLGSGSQETQYF
TRBV28	-	TRBJ1-3	-	TGTGCCAGCAGTTTCGGCGGGAGCTCTGGAAACACCATATATTTT	CASSFGGSSGNTIYF
TRBV19	-	TRBJ1-4	-	TGTGCCAGTAGTACACACCTCGAAAAACTGTTTTTT	CASSTHLEKLFF
TRBV28	-	TRBJ1-3	-	TGTGCCAGCATTCAGGGTATTTCTGGAAACACCATATATTTT	CASIQGISGNTIYF
TRBV6-2/TRBV6-3	-	TRBJ2-7	TRBD1	TGTGCCAGCAGCAACCGGGACAGGGGAGACGAGCAGTACTTC	CASSNRDRGDEQYF
TRBV21-1	-	TRBJ2-7	-	TGTGCCAGCAGGGACAAAGTGACCGGGACTAGCGGGAGAGAAGAGCAGTACTTC	CASRDKVTGTSGREEQYF
TRBV28	few	TRBJ2-7	TRBD1	TGTGCCAGCACCCCGTGGGGGTTCGGCAGGGGGTTCGAGCAGTACTTC	CASTPWGFGRGFEQYF
TRBV20-1	-	TRBJ2-3	-	TGCAGTGCTCCAATCGATACGCAGTATTTT	CSAPIDTQYF
TRBV4-3	-	TRBJ2-7	TRBD2	TGCGCCAGCAGCCAAACCGGGGGGTATTACGAGCAGTACTTC	CASSQTGGYYEQYF
TRBV6-5	-	TRBJ2-2	-	TGTGCCAGCAGTCAGTTGGGCCTGAACACCGGGGAGCTGTTTTTT	CASSQLGLNTGELFF
TRBV7-9	-	TRBJ1-5	-	TGTGCCAGCAGCTTACCGGGCTCGGGGAATCAGCCCCAGCATTTT	CASSLPGSGNQPQHF
TRBV4-1	-	TRBJ1-2	-	TGCGCCAGCAGCCAAGCGAGCTTCGGTTTTCATGGCTACACCTTC	CASSQASFGFHGYTF
TRBV7-2	-	TRBJ2-3	TRBD2	TGTGCCAGCAGCTTAGGACTAGCGGGAGGGGCAGATACGCAGTATTTT	CASSLGLAGGADTQYF
TRBV7-3	few	TRBJ2-5	TRBD2	TGTGCCAGCAGCTTAACCGGCGGGAGGGCCGAGGTGGAGACCCAGTACTTC	CASSLTGGRAEVETQYF
TRBV28	-	TRBJ1-6	-	TGTGCCAGCAGTCTTACAGGGTCTAGCTATAATTCACCCCTCCACTTT	CASSLTGSSYNSPLHF
TRBV3-1/TRBV3-2	-	TRBJ2-7	-	TGTGCCAGCAGCCAAGGCGAAGAGTACGAGCAGTACTTC	CASSQGEEYEQYF
TRBV7-2	-	TRBJ1-1	TRBD1	TGTGCCACCGCACAGGGGTTCACTGAAGCTTTCTTT	CATAQGFTEAFF